These 5 T cell receptor beta chains were sequenced from one sample in a study of shared clonotypes between healthy human individuals. Libraries were prepared by immunoSEQ multiplex PCR; TCRdb keeps only in-frame clonotypes and omits some of them. The table includes 2 million or so clones, about 95% detected once. The material sequenced was naive CD4+ T cells sorted from blood. Subset indicated: CD45RA+ positively selected. The receptors were gathered from a young man in good health.

The V call is TRBV7-2, the J call TRBJ2-2; the D call may be TRBD1 or TRBD2 (5 bases each). This CDR3 spans 16 amino acids. CDR1 is SGHTA and CDR2 is FQGNSA in the germline V gene. V was shortened by 8 bases and J by 6 bases, with 22 bases between the two germline ends. The CDR3 nucleotides read TGTGCCAGCCGAGGGGTTTCCGGGATACCGGCCGGGGAGCTGTTTTTT. Translated: CASRGVSGIPAGELFF. The variable domain in full, completed from reference TRBV7-2 and TRBJ2-2, reads GAGVSQSPSNKVTEKGKDVELRCDPISGHTALYWYRQSLGQGLEFLIYFQGNSAPDKSGLPSDRFSAERTGGSVSTLTIQRTQQEDSAVYLCASRGVSGIPAGELFFGEGSRLTVL.

The CDR3 is CASKVTDYGYTF. Written as DNA, the CDR3 is TGTGCCAGCAAAGTGACTGACTATGGCTACACCTTC. The chain links TRBV5-6 to TRBJ1-2, with unresolved D. Germline CDR1 is SGHDT and CDR2 is YYEEEE. The CDR3 loop spans 12 amino acids. V lost 6 bases and J 3 bases, leaving 9 bases between the germline ends.

J is TRBJ2-7 and V is TRBV28; D ambiguous. Trimming left V 3 bases short and J 7 bases short, with 10 bases between. The germline V gene has CDR1 MDHEN and CDR2 SYDVKM. The CDR3 is made up of 12 amino acids. As DNA, the CDR3 is TGTGCCAGCAGTTTCTTTCTAGGGGAGCAGTACTTC. Translation: CASSFFLGEQYF. Combining the CDR3 with reference TRBV28 and TRBJ2-7 gives the whole variable domain DVKVTQSSRYLVKRTGEKVFLECVQDMDHENMFWYRQDPGLGLRLIYFSYDVKMKEKGDIPEGYSVSREKKERFSLILESASTNQTSMYLCASSFFLGEQYFGPGTRLTVT.

V is TRBV6-6 and J is TRBJ1-6, with 7 bases lining up with TRBD1. Germline CDR1 is MNHNY and CDR2 is SVGAGI (reference sequence). This CDR3 has 15 amino acids. Losses at the gene ends were 5 bases for V and 7 bases for J; bases not matched to a gene: 8. DNA of the CDR3: TGTGCCAGCAGTAAAGGGACAGCGGCCAATTCACCCCTCCACTTT. It yields the protein CASSKGTAANSPLHF.

In its sample, this clone was seen once. The chain couples TRBV19 to TRBJ1-6, with 9 bases aligning to TRBD1. This CDR3 spans 16 amino acids. V was clipped by 5 bases and J by 5 bases; unmatched bases: 7. Germline V lookup: CDR1 LNHDA, CDR2 SQIVND (reference sequence). DNA for the CDR3: TGTGCCAGTAGTCTAACCGGGACAGGGAATAATTCACCCCTCCACTTT. It codes for CASSLTGTGNNSPLHF.